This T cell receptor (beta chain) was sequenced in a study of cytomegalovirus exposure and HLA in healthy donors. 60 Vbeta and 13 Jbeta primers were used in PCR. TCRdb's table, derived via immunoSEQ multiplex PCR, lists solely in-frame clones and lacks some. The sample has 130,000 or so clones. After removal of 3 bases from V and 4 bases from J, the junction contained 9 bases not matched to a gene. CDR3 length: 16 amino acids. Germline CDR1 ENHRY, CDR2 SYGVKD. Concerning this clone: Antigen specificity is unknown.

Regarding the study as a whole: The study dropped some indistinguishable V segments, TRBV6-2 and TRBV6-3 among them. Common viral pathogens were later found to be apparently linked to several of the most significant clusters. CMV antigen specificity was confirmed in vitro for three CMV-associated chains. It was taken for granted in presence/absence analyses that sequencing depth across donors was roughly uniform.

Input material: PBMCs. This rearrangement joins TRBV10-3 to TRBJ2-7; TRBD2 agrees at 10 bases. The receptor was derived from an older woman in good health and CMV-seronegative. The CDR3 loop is CAISDPLLAGRYEQYF. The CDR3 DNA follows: TGTGCCATCAGTGACCCCCTACTAGCGGGGAGGTACGAGCAGTACTTC.